This T cell receptor beta chain was documented in a study of T cell responses to AZD1222 COVID-19 vaccine. Whole-study results and caveats: Nearly half of spike-specific TCRs reportedly target unmutated variant regions. Only after the peak T cell response were repertoires sampled. Seropositive at baseline were only a handful of AZD1222 recipients. A mostly white British donor set with more females was recruited, and clonal diversity was possibly underestimated.

V was pared by 0 bases and J by 8 bases, with 11 bases of the junction left unmatched. This CDR3 contains 17 residues. Produced via immunoSEQ multiplex PCR; TCRdb's table is partial and in-frame only. Of about 90,000 clones in the sample, roughly 85% were seen once. Concerning this clone: What it binds is not known.

The chain has TRBV23-1 and TRBJ1-4, with 8 bases identical to TRBD1. TRBV23-1 has ORF status, its function being uncertain. This clonotype was obtained from an adult who received the AZD1222 COVID-19 vaccine. The specimen comprised peripheral blood, sampled 28 days after the second AZD1222 dose. CDR3 nucleotide sequence: TGCGCCAGCAGTCAATCCGGGCGCAGGGGGCTGGGGGAAAAACTGTTTTTT. Translating gives CASSQSGRRGLGEKLFF.